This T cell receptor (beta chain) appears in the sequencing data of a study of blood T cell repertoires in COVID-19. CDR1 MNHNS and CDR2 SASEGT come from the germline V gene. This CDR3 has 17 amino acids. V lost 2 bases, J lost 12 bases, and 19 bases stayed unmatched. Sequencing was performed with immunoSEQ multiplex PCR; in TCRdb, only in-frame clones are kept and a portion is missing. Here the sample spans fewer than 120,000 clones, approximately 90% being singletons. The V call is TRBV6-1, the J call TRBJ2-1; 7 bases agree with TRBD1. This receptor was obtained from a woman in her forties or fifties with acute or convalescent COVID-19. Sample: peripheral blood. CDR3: CASSESGTALSPTGQFF. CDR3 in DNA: TGTGCCAGCAGTGAATCCGGGACAGCTCTATCGCCCACCGGGCAGTTCTTC.